These 8 T cell receptor beta chains share one sample of origin, sequenced in a study of beta chain features in type 1 diabetes. The investigators reverse transcribed all of the isolated RNA, so they sequenced expressed TCRB transcripts. Sequencing was performed with immunoSEQ multiplex PCR; in TCRdb, only in-frame clones are kept and a portion is missing. Seen here are 900,000 or so clones, about 17% observed once, and the top ten hold roughly 0.025%. Material: naive CD4+ T cells from blood. These receptors were collected from a woman aged 18-30 years in good health.

The chain uses TRBV7-3 and TRBJ2-1; D might be TRBD2 (6 bases). The germline CDR1 and CDR2 sequences are SGHTA and FQGTGA. The germline V and J ends were trimmed by 5 bases and 3 bases, with 14 bases remaining between them. This CDR3 is built from 15 residues. CDR3 sequence (DNA): TGTGCCAGCAGCCCCTCGGGAGCTCTCTACAATGAGCAGTTCTTC. Translated, it gives CASSPSGALYNEQFF.

V gene TRBV10-3 combines with J gene TRBJ1-2; D is unresolved. The CDR3 runs 10 residues. The ends were cut back, 11 bases at V and 6 bases at J, with 10 bases in the middle. In germline, CDR1 is ENHRY, CDR2 SYGVKD. In nucleotides, the CDR3 is TGTGCCCGCGTTAGTAATGGCTACACCTTC. It codes for CARVSNGYTF.

This clone was observed a few times. The chain employs TRBV7-8 and TRBJ2-3, with D perhaps matching TRBD1 or TRBD2 (7 bases each). The germline V and J ends were trimmed by 1 base and 1 base, with 12 bases remaining between them. The CDR3 has 16 amino acids. Germline values: CDR1 SGHVS, CDR2 FQNEAQ. The CDR3 bases are TGTGCCAGCAGCTTAGTCAGGGGGGGTCGCACAGATACGCAGTATTTT. Its translation: CASSLVRGGRTDTQYF.

This clone was counted between two and nine times. In nucleotides, the CDR3 is TGTGCCAGCAGCCCATCCAGGACTAGCGGGAGCAATGAGCAGTTCTTC. As protein: CASSPSRTSGSNEQFF. The rearrangement links TRBV2 to TRBJ2-1, with 13 bases matching TRBD2. The length of the CDR3 is 16 residues. Germline CDR1 and CDR2: SNHLY and FYNNEI. The V and J ends lost 6 bases and 6 bases, in that order; junction bases with no gene match: 8.

With respect to this clone: This specimen includes other DNA sequences encoding the same CDR3. The chain employs TRBV9 and TRBJ2-3; no clear D gene. CDR3 length: 15 amino acids. Between the trimmed V and J ends, which lost 3 bases and 1 base, there was a span of 12 bases. In germline, CDR1 is SGDLS, CDR2 YYNGEE. The CDR3 DNA reads as TGTGCCAGCAGCGATGGACCGTTTGGCACAGATACGCAGTATTTT. It yields the protein CASSDGPFGTDTQYF. Supplemented by reference TRBV9 and TRBJ2-3, the full variable domain reads DSGVTQTPKHLITATGQRVTLRCSPRSGDLSVYWYQQSLDQGLQFLIQYYNGEERAKGNILERFSAQQFPDLHSELNLSSLELGDSALYFCASSDGPFGTDTQYFGPGTRLTVL.

This clone was seen a handful of times. The chain links TRBV19 to TRBJ1-2, with a tentative D call TRBD1 (6 bases). V was cut by 5 bases and J by 8 bases, with 12 bases left in between. The CDR3 totals 12 residues. Looked up from germline, CDR1 is LNHDA and CDR2 is SQIVND (reference sequence). The CDR3 loop reads CASSQQGGGYTF. In nucleotides, the CDR3 is TGTGCCAGTAGTCAACAGGGTGGAGGCTACACCTTC.

This clone has just a few counts. The V and J genes are TRBV5-6 and TRBJ2-1; perhaps TRBD2 as D (6 bases). The CDR3 loop spans 16 amino acids. The V end was cut by 0 bases, the J end by 4 bases, with 14 bases between. From germline, CDR1 is SGHDT and CDR2 YYEEEE. The CDR3 DNA follows: TGTGCCAGCAGCTTGGAATTCGGGAGCTCGTACAATGAGCAGTTCTTC. Its protein product is CASSLEFGSSYNEQFF. Supplemented by reference TRBV5-6 and TRBJ2-1, the full variable domain reads DAGVTQSPTHLIKTRGQQVTLRCSPKSGHDTVSWYQQALGQGPQFIFQYYEEEERQRGNFPDRFSGHQFPNYSSELNVNALLLGDSALYLCASSLEFGSSYNEQFFGPGTRLTVL.

This clone showed up just a few times. V gene TRBV6-5 combines with J gene TRBJ2-1, with TRBD1 matching 8 bases. V was clipped by 6 bases and J by 8 bases; unmatched bases: 12. The germline CDR1 and CDR2 sequences are MNHEY and SVGAGI. CDR3 length equals 15 residues. The CDR3 here is CASRITGGPSYEQFF. DNA for the CDR3: TGTGCCAGCAGGATAACAGGGGGGCCGAGCTATGAGCAGTTCTTC.